The 5 T cell receptor beta chains given below trace back to one sample, sequenced in a study of blood T cell repertoires in COVID-19. Assay: immunoSEQ multiplex PCR; the TCRdb copy retains only in-frame clones and omits some. The data hold some 200,000 clones, with 80% to 90% observed a single time. Sequencing was done on a sample of peripheral blood. These receptor sequences come from a woman over 75 with COVID-19, enrolled during active disease.

The rearrangement links TRBV11-2 to TRBJ2-7; 9 positions match TRBD1. The germline V gene encodes CDR1 SGHAT and CDR2 FQNNGV. V gave up 2 bases and J gave up 3 bases; unmatched junction bases: 11. The CDR3 has 17 residues. The CDR3 loop reads CASSLYYTGTGFYEQYF. The CDR3 DNA reads TGTGCCAGCAGCTTATATTACACCGGGACAGGGTTCTACGAGCAGTACTTC. Using reference TRBV11-2 and TRBJ2-7 for the parts outside the CDR3, the full variable domain is EAGVAQSPRYKIIEKRQSVAFWCNPISGHATLYWYQQILGQGPKLLIQFQNNGVVDDSQLPKDRFSAERLKGVDSTLKIQPAKLEDSAVYLCASSLYYTGTGFYEQYFGPGTRLTVT.

This clone was found once. The genes are TRBV10-3 and TRBJ2-5, with D maybe TRBD1 (6 bases). Germline CDR1 and CDR2: ENHRY and SYGVKD. The ends were cut back, 4 bases at V and 0 bases at J, with 12 bases in the middle. This CDR3 comprises 15 residues. The chain's CDR3 is CAISGSGANQETQYF. CDR3 coding DNA: TGTGCCATCAGTGGTTCAGGGGCCAACCAAGAGACCCAGTACTTC.

V is TRBV3-1 (or the pseudogene TRBV3-2) and J is TRBJ2-5; 10 nucleotides line up with TRBD2. This CDR3 region has 14 residues. Germline V gives CDR1 LGHDT, CDR2 YNNKEL (reference sequence). With V trimmed by 4 bases and J by 5 bases, 4 bases remained unmatched. CDR3 nucleotides: TGTGCCAGCAGCCGAAGCGGGGGGGCCGAGACCCAGTACTTC. It encodes CASSRSGGAETQYF.

This clone was detected only once. J is TRBJ1-1 and V is TRBV24-1; D is undetermined. Germline CDR1 and CDR2: KGHDR and SFDVKD. The CDR3 totals 16 residues. V lost 4 bases and J 3 bases, leaving 17 bases between the germline ends. CDR3 sequence reads: CATSDQGRESDTEAFF. The CDR3 DNA reads TGTGCCACCAGTGACCAAGGTCGGGAGTCGGACACTGAAGCTTTCTTT.

The rearrangement joins TRBV11-2 to TRBJ2-1, with 12 bases lining up with TRBD2. J gave up 5 bases and V 3 bases, and 2 bases lay outside the gene matches. CDR1 and CDR2 (germline): SGHAT, FQNNGV. The CDR3 has 15 residues. For the CDR3, the DNA is TGTGCCAGCAGCTTCCGACTAGCGGGGGACAATGAGCAGTTCTTC. This translates into CASSFRLAGDNEQFF.